This T cell receptor (beta chain) was observed in a study of blood T cell repertoires in COVID-19. Repertoires were generated with immunoSEQ multiplex PCR, while TCRdb's copy carries only in-frame clones and drops some. The sample comprises hundreds of thousands of clones, over 75% of which are singletons, and 0.95% to 1.1% rests with the top ten. This clonotype was sampled from a young man who had recovered from COVID-19. The sample consisted of PBMCs or T cells enriched from blood (not recorded which).

CDR3 coding DNA: TGTGCCACACCACTCTTCATGTACGAGCAGTACTTC. Encoded protein: CATPLFMYEQYF. V gene TRBV19 combines with J gene TRBJ2-7; D is ambiguous. Germline V gene sequence: CDR1 LNHDA, CDR2 SQIVND (reference sequence). V lost 10 bases and J lost 4, with 14 bases in between. This CDR3 is built from 12 residues.